The 7 T cell receptor beta chains below come from one sample, sequenced in a study of blood T cell repertoires in COVID-19. The assay was immunoSEQ multiplex PCR, and TCRdb's table has in-frame clones only and misses some. Of around 300,000 clones in the sample, 70% to 90% are singletons; the top ten hold over 6%. Sequencing input: PBMCs or T cells enriched from blood (not recorded which). Receptor source: a woman aged 40 to 55 who had recovered from COVID-19.

The chain joins TRBV30 to TRBJ1-6; 7 nucleotides match TRBD1. CDR1 and CDR2 (germline): GTSNPN, SVGIG (reference sequence). With V trimmed by 5 bases and J by 7 bases, 5 bases remained unmatched. This CDR3 region has 13 residues. The CDR3 here is CAWAGQKNSPLHF. CDR3 DNA sequence: TGTGCCTGGGCGGGACAGAAAAATTCACCCCTCCACTTT.

The V and J genes are TRBV19 and TRBJ2-1; TRBD2 matches 9 bases. Germline V gene lookup returns CDR1 LNHDA and CDR2 SQIVND (reference sequence). The CDR3 totals 16 residues. J lost 9 bases, V lost 1 base, and 10 bases had no gene match. CDR3 sequence (DNA): TGTGCCAGTAGTATAGTCGGCCTAGCGGGAATCGGTGAGCAGTTCTTC. Its translation: CASSIVGLAGIGEQFF.

This chain links TRBV15 with TRBJ2-1, with 7 bases identical to TRBD2. This CDR3 is built from 15 residues. CDR1 and CDR2 (germline): LNHNV, YYDKDF (reference sequence). Trimming cost V 5 bases and J 9 bases; bases outside gene matches: 13. The CDR3 protein is CATSPSGMSVSEQFF. The CDR3 coding sequence is TGTGCCACCAGCCCGAGCGGGATGAGCGTGAGTGAGCAGTTCTTC.

V and J are TRBV18 and TRBJ1-5, with a possible D match to TRBD1 (6 bases). The ends were cut back, 6 bases at V and 5 bases at J, with 20 bases in the middle. The germline V gene encodes CDR1 KGHSH and CDR2 LQKENI. This CDR3 region has 16 residues. The CDR3 DNA sequence: TGTGCCAGCTCCAAAAGGGGCAGGGAGGGGGATCAGCCCCAGCATTTT. Its protein is CASSKRGREGDQPQHF.

The rearrangement joins TRBV19 to TRBJ1-1; maybe TRBD1 (6 bases). The length of the CDR3 is 15 residues. Deletions cut 6 bases from V and 6 bases from J, with 20 bases between. CDR1 and CDR2 from the germline V gene are LNHDA and SQIVND (reference sequence). Here the CDR3 DNA reads TGTGCCAGTAGACCGCCCCGGGACATCCGCTCTGAAGCTTTCTTT. Its protein product is CASRPPRDIRSEAFF.

V gene TRBV24-1 combines with J gene TRBJ1-4; TRBD1 aligns across 8 bases. CDR1 and CDR2 from the germline V gene are KGHDR and SFDVKD. The V segment lost 5 bases and the J segment 8 bases; nucleotides outside the gene matches: 9. CDR3 length: 15 residues. In nucleotides, the CDR3 is TGTGCCACCAGTGTCCCCGCAGGGGGCGGGGAAAAACTGTTTTTT. As protein: CATSVPAGGGEKLFF.

The CDR3 DNA reads TGCGCCAGCAGCCAGAAGACTAGGGTCTGTGGTGAGACCCAGTACTTC. Protein product: CASSQKTRVCGETQYF. This chain uses TRBV4-3 with TRBJ2-5; a possible D gene is TRBD2 (6 bases). Looked up from germline, CDR1 is LGHNA and CDR2 is YSLEER. V shed 3 bases and J shed 5 bases, with 19 bases lying between them. This CDR3 has 16 residues.